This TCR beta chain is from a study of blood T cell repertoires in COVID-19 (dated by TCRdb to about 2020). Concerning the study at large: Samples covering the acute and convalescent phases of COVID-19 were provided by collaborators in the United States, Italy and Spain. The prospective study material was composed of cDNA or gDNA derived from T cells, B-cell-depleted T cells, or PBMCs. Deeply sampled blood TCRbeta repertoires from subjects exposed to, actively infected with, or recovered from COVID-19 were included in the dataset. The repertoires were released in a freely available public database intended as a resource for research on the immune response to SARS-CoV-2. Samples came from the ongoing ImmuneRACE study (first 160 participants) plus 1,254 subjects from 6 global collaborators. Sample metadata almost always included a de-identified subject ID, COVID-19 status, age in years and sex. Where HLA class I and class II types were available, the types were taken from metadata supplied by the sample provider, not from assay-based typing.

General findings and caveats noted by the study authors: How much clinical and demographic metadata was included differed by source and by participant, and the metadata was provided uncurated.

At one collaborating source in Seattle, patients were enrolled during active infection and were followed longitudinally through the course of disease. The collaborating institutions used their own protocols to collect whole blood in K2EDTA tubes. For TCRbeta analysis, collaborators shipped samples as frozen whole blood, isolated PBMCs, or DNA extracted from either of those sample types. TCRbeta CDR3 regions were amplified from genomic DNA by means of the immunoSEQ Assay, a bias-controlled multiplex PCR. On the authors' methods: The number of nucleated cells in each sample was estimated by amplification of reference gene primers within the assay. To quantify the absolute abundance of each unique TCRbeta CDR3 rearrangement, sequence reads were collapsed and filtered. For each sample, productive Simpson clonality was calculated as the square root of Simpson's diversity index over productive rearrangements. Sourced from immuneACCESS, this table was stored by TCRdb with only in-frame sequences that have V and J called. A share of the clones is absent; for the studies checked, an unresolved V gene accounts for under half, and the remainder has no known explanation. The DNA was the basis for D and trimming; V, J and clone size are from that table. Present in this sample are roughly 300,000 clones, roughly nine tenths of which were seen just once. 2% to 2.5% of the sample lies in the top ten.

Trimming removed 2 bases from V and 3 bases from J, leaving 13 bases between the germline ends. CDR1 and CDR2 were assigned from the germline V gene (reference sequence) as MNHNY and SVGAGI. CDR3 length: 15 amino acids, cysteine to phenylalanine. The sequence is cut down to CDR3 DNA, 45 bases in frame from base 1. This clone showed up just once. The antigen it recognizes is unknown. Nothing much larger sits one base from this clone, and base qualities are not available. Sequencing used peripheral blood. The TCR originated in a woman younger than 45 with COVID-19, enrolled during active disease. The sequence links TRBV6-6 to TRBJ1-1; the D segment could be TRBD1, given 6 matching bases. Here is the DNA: TGTGCCAGCAGTTACGCCAGGGGCGCAGACACTGAAGCTTTCTTT. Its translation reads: CASSYARGADTEAFF.